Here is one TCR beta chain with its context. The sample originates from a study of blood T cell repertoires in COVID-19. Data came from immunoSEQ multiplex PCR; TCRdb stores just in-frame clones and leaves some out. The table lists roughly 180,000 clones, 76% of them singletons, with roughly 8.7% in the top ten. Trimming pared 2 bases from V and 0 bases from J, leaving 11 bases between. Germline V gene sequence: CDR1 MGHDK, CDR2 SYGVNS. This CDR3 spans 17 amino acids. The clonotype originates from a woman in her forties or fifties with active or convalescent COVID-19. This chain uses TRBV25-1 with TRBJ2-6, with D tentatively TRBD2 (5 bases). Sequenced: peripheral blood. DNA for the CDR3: TGTGCCAGCAGTGAACTCCAGGCGGGCTCTGGGGCCAACGTCCTGACTTTC. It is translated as CASSELQAGSGANVLTF.